These T cell receptor beta chains were read from a single sample in a study of blood T cell repertoires in COVID-19. Repertoires were generated with immunoSEQ multiplex PCR, while TCRdb's copy carries only in-frame clones and drops some. The data hold tens of thousands of clones, with under 85% observed a single time. Sequencing was carried out using peripheral blood. The source of these receptors is a human donor in a cohort sampled during active COVID-19. Both conserved end residues are part of each CDR3. Fields, in order: D gene, J gene, CDR3 length, clone size, V gene, CDR3 protein, CDR3 DNA. D genes are given only for firm matches. Some rows mark clone size as missing; the rest say once, few, many or name a class of expanded clone.

>NA|TRBJ2-3|14|NA|TRBV7-2
CASSLVGSGDTQYF
TGTGCCAGCAGCTTAGTGGGAAGCGGGGATACGCAGTATTTT
>NA|TRBJ1-3|15|NA|TRBV27
CASRIDRNSGNTIYF
TGTGCCAGCAGAATTGACAGGAACTCTGGAAACACCATATATTTT
>NA|TRBJ1-5|13|few|TRBV25-1
CASSDKGHQPQHF
TGTGCCAGCAGTGATAAGGGGCATCAGCCCCAGCATTTT
>TRBD2|TRBJ2-7|15|NA|TRBV6-5
CASSYSLAESYEQYF
TGTGCCAGCAGTTACTCTCTAGCGGAATCCTACGAGCAGTACTTC
>TRBD2|TRBJ2-7|17|NA|TRBV5-1
CASSPGTSGGSPYEQYF
TGCGCCAGCAGCCCCGGGACTAGCGGGGGATCTCCCTACGAGCAGTACTTC
>NA|TRBJ2-3|13|NA|TRBV3-1/TRBV3-2
CASSQVGTQSLYF
TGTGCCAGCAGCCAAGTCGGGACTCAGTCTCTTTATTTT
>NA|TRBJ1-2|13|NA|TRBV7-9
CASSPAGFYGYTF
TGTGCCAGCAGCCCCGCGGGGTTCTATGGCTACACCTTC
>TRBD2|TRBJ2-5|17|NA|TRBV6-4
CASRGRGDRTRRETQYF
TGTGCCAGCAGAGGGAGGGGCGACCGTACTAGGCGGGAGACCCAGTACTTC
>TRBD1|TRBJ1-1|15|NA|TRBV9
CASSGGGGWDTEAFF
TGTGCCAGCAGCGGAGGGGGCGGATGGGACACTGAAGCTTTCTTT
>NA|TRBJ2-6|16|NA|TRBV7-6
CASSGQSRSGANVLTF
TGTGCCAGCAGCGGACAGTCCCGCTCTGGGGCCAACGTCCTGACTTTC
>NA|TRBJ2-2|17|NA|TRBV21-1
CASSKVSRQGSTGELFF
TGTGCCAGCAGCAAAGTTTCGAGACAGGGGAGCACCGGGGAGCTGTTTTTT
>NA|TRBJ1-1|15|NA|TRBV6-5
CASLLGGSTGTEAFF
TGTGCCAGCCTCCTAGGCGGCTCTACGGGGACTGAAGCTTTCTTT
>NA|TRBJ1-1|12|NA|TRBV6-5
CASSDPEEKAFF
TGTGCCAGCAGCGACCCAGAGGAGAAAGCTTTCTTT
>TRBD2|TRBJ2-2|18|NA|TRBV6-2/TRBV6-3
CASSSSTQRGDNTGELFF
TGTGCCAGCAGTTCGTCTACGCAGCGGGGAGATAACACCGGGGAGCTGTTTTTT
>NA|TRBJ2-2|17|NA|TRBV19
CASSIVGLPRGTGELFF
TGTGCCAGTAGTATAGTAGGGCTACCTAGGGGGACCGGGGAGCTGTTTTTT
>TRBD2|TRBJ2-3|16|NA|TRBV18
CASSSLAGVGTDTQYF
TGTGCCAGCTCATCCCTAGCGGGAGTGGGCACAGATACGCAGTATTTT
>TRBD1|TRBJ2-7|14|NA|TRBV18
CASSPGTAGYEQYF
TGTGCCAGCTCACCCGGGACAGCCGGTTACGAGCAGTACTTC
>TRBD1|TRBJ1-1|15|NA|TRBV7-9
CASSPLTGWNTEAFF
TGTGCCAGCAGCCCACTGACAGGGTGGAACACTGAAGCTTTCTTT
>NA|TRBJ2-7|14|NA|TRBV6-2/TRBV6-3
CASSYGQGPYEQYF
TGTGCCAGCAGTTACGGGCAGGGCCCCTACGAGCAGTACTTC
>TRBD2|TRBJ2-5|14|NA|TRBV7-3
CASSQGLEVETQYF
TGTGCCAGCAGCCAGGGACTAGAAGTAGAGACCCAGTACTTC
>TRBD2|TRBJ2-3|16|NA|TRBV7-3
CASSPTSGYFTDTQYF
TGTGCCAGCAGCCCCACTAGCGGTTACTTCACAGATACGCAGTATTTT
>TRBD2|TRBJ2-3|17|few|TRBV6-1
CASSEGLAVSSTDTQYF
TGTGCCAGCAGTGAAGGACTAGCGGTATCTAGCACAGATACGCAGTATTTT